These 11 T cell receptor beta chains originate from one sample sequenced in a study of a mutant IDH1 vaccine in newly diagnosed glioma. Stated time point: week 5, during vaccination. Every vaccination contained 300 ug of the mutant IDH1 20-mer peptide and was paired with topical imiquimod. Clones were read by immunoSEQ multiplex PCR, and TCRdb kept only the in-frame ones, dropping some. This sample yields tens of thousands of clones, of which around 82% are seen a single time; roughly 3.2% belongs to the top ten. These receptors' targets are unknown. The sample in question was PBMCs, obtained from a glioma patient whose treatment included an IDH1 peptide vaccine. These receptors were collected from a woman between 18 and 29 years old with glioma. Some clones in this sample may be carry-over from other donors' samples.

This clone was observed a handful of times. For the CDR3, the DNA is TGCAGCGCAAAAGATGTAGCCAAAAACATTCAGTACTTC. Translating gives CSAKDVAKNIQYF. This chain links TRBV29-1 with TRBJ2-4, with no clear D. V shed 7 bases and J shed 0 bases, with 10 bases lying between them. CDR1 is SQVTM, CDR2 ANQGSEA, per germline. The CDR3 loop spans 13 amino acids.

The chain carries TRBV9 and TRBJ2-1, with D uncertain. The CDR3 is 15 amino acids. V was clipped by 4 bases and J by 0 bases, with 11 bases between them. Germline V lookup: CDR1 SGDLS, CDR2 YYNGEE. The CDR3 DNA is TGTGCCAGCAGCCCATCGGACGACTCCTACAATGAGCAGTTCTTC. Residues: CASSPSDDSYNEQFF.

The genes are TRBV6-5 and TRBJ2-7; D gene uncertain. This CDR3 has 14 residues. In germline, CDR1 is MNHEY, CDR2 SVGAGI. V lost 4 bases to trimming and J lost 4 bases, with 14 bases between them. This CDR3 reads CASSLVAPAYEQYF. For the CDR3, the DNA is TGTGCCAGCAGTTTAGTTGCGCCGGCGTACGAGCAGTACTTC.

The chain carries TRBV5-1 and TRBJ2-3; D ambiguous. Germline values: CDR1 SGHRS, CDR2 YFSETQ. Deletions cut 1 base from V and 5 bases from J, with 8 bases between. The CDR3 consists of 13 residues. The CDR3 loop reads CASSLIPGDTQYF. The CDR3, as DNA: TGCGCCAGCAGCTTGATCCCCGGAGATACGCAGTATTTT. The whole variable domain, remainder taken from reference TRBV5-1 and TRBJ2-3, is KAGVTQTPRYLIKTRGQQVTLSCSPISGHRSVSWYQQTPGQGLQFLFEYFSETQRNKGNFPGRFSGRQFSNSRSEMNVSTLELGDSALYLCASSLIPGDTQYFGPGTRLTVL.

In this sample, this clone turned up once. The CDR3 protein is CASSQGGAGQSNEKLFF. CDR3 nucleotides: TGCGCCAGCAGCCAAGGAGGAGCGGGACAGTCTAATGAAAAACTGTTTTTT. V usage is TRBV4-1 and J usage is TRBJ1-4; 7 bases agree with TRBD1. The germline CDR1 and CDR2 sequences are MGHRA and YSYEKL. V gave up 1 base and J gave up 3 bases; unmatched junction bases: 8. CDR3 length: 17 amino acids.

In this sample, this clone turned up a few times. The V call is TRBV10-3, the J call TRBJ1-2, with a tentative D call TRBD1 (6 bases). The CDR3 covers 12 residues. The V end lost 6 bases, the J end lost 2 bases, and 7 bases lay between the germline ends. CDR1 and CDR2 (germline): ENHRY, SYGVKD. CDR3 residues: CAIRQGNYGYTF. The CDR3 bases are TGTGCCATCAGACAGGGAAACTATGGCTACACCTTC.

The chain employs TRBV6-1 and TRBJ2-3, with 7 nucleotides matching TRBD2. CDR3 size: 16 residues. The V gene end was trimmed by 1 base and the J gene end by 5 bases; junction bases not matched to a gene: 9. CDR1 is MNHNS and CDR2 is SASEGT in the germline V gene. The CDR3 sequence is CASSEGGEGPLDTQYF. The CDR3 DNA is TGTGCCAGCAGTGAAGGAGGGGAGGGCCCCCTAGATACGCAGTATTTT.

Only a few counts were recorded for this clone. The chain employs TRBV30 and TRBJ2-1; D gene ambiguous. This CDR3 contains 11 residues. CDR1 is GTSNPN, CDR2 SVGIG, per germline (reference sequence). V lost 0 bases and J 7 bases, leaving 4 bases between the germline ends. This CDR3 reads CAWSVQNEQFF. The CDR3 DNA reads TGTGCCTGGAGTGTACAGAATGAGCAGTTCTTC.

This clone was observed a few times. The chain uses TRBV9 and TRBJ1-2; D unresolved. The CDR3 is 12 residues long. The V gene lost 0 bases and the J gene lost 6 bases, with 6 bases spanning the gap. CDR1 is SGDLS and CDR2 is YYNGEE in the germline V gene. Here the CDR3 reads CASSVEDHGYTF. The DNA of the CDR3 is TGTGCCAGCAGCGTAGAGGATCATGGCTACACCTTC.

The chain has TRBV20-1 and TRBJ2-1; a possible D gene is TRBD2 (5 bases). Per the germline V gene, CDR1 is DFQATT and CDR2 is SNEGSKA (reference sequence). V was pared by 6 bases and J by 8 bases, with 11 bases between. The CDR3 runs 11 residues. The CDR3: CSAKKRDEQFF. In nucleotides, the CDR3 is TGCAGTGCGAAGAAGAGGGATGAGCAGTTCTTC.

This clone is judged medium-sized. The chain uses TRBV6-4 and TRBJ2-7; 7 nucleotides line up with TRBD1. V was clipped by 3 bases and J by 5 bases; unmatched bases: 7. CDR1 and CDR2 from the germline V gene are MRHNA and SNTAGT. The CDR3 contains 14 residues. CDR3 bases: TGTGCCAGCAGTGAAGGTGTAGGGGGCGACGAGCAGTACTTC. It is translated as CASSEGVGGDEQYF.